This entry lists 21 T cell receptor beta chains sequenced from one sample in a study of prognosis after radiotherapy for stage I lung cancer. Two-round multiplex PCR on genomic DNA was the method by which TCR beta CDR3 was amplified. For every TRBV and TRBJ gene, a specific primer was used in first-round PCR. TCRdb fed the multiplex PCR reads into MiXCR, producing one record per CDR3 protein. The data show more than 12,000 distinct CDR3 sequences, around 29% seen once. Sequences were derived from PBMCs, sampled before or after stereotactic body radiation therapy (not recorded which). These receptors came from a donor at least 50 years old with non-small cell lung cancer.

Regarding this clonotype: A read error may account for a junction end that differs from germline. The DNA for the CDR3 is TGTGCCAGTAGTCCCCCGGACCGATATGTCTACACCTTC. Residues: CASSPPDRYVYTF. The chain couples TRBV28 to TRBJ1-2; D call uncertain. The CDR3 extends over 13 amino acids. Germline assignment: CDR1 MDHEN and CDR2 SYDVKM.

This clonotype was counted at least ten times. The chain has TRBV20-1 and TRBJ1-3; D call uncertain. The CDR3 runs to 13 residues. The V gene lost 1 base and the J gene lost 7 bases, with 11 bases spanning the gap. Per germline, CDR1 DFQATT and CDR2 SNEGSKA (reference sequence). The chain's CDR3 is CSARAHGGNTIYF. The CDR3, as DNA: TGCAGTGCTAGAGCACATGGAGGGAACACCATATATTTT.

This clonotype appeared many times. The CDR3 sequence is CSARRIERVSETQYF. DNA for the CDR3: TGCAGTGCTCGGCGTATCGAAAGAGTTTCAGAGACCCAGTACTTC. The J gene is TRBJ2-5, the V gene TRBV20-1; D call uncertain. The germline V gene has CDR1 DFQATT and CDR2 SNEGSKA (reference sequence). V lost 5 bases, J lost 4 bases, and 20 bases lay in between. The CDR3 sequence is 15 residues long.

In its sample, this clonotype ranks as medium-sized (0.01 to 0.1%). This rearrangement joins TRBV5-1 to TRBJ2-1; maybe TRBD2 (6 bases). This CDR3 comprises 13 residues. With 2 bases removed from V and 10 bases from J, the gap between germline ends came to 13 bases. Germline V lookup: CDR1 SGHRS, CDR2 YFSETQ. For the CDR3, the DNA is TGCGCCAGCAGCTTAACCGGGAGCTACGAGCAGTTCTTC. It codes for CASSLTGSYEQFF. The variable domain in full, completed from reference TRBV5-1 and TRBJ2-1, reads KAGVTQTPRYLIKTRGQQVTLSCSPISGHRSVSWYQQTPGQGLQFLFEYFSETQRNKGNFPGRFSGRQFSNSRSEMNVSTLELGDSALYLCASSLTGSYEQFFGPGTRLTVL.

This clonotype was observed once. With a far larger clone one base away, a read error is the likely cause. The chain couples TRBV6-5 to TRBJ2-1; the D gene is possibly TRBD2 (6 bases). Germline CDR1 and CDR2: MNHEY and SVGAGI. The CDR3 totals 14 residues. CDR3 sequence (DNA): TGTGACAGCATCCGACGGGACTCTCACAATGAGCAGTTCTTC. Protein product: CDSIRRDSHNEQFF.

The chain uses TRBV6-2 or TRBV6-3 and TRBJ2-1; TRBD1 aligns across 10 bases. The junction had 5 bases not matched to a gene; V was cut back by 5 bases and J by 4 bases. CDR3 length: 15 residues. Germline CDR1 is MNHEY and CDR2 is SVGEGT. The CDR3 spells CASSDGTGEYNEQFF. The CDR3 nucleotides read TGTGCCAGCAGTGACGGGACAGGGGAATACAATGAGCAGTTCTTC.

The chain uses TRBV6-1 and TRBJ2-7, with D possibly being TRBD1 (6 bases). Trimming took 7 bases from V and 1 from J, leaving 17 bases between them. Per germline, CDR1 MNHNS and CDR2 SASEGT. CDR3 length equals 15 residues. CDR3 amino acids: CASTITGSCSYEQYF. In nucleotides, the CDR3 is TGTGCCAGCACCATAACAGGGAGTTGTTCCTACGAGCAGTACTTC.

The CDR3 coding sequence is TGTGCCAGCAGCCGCGGAAGGGGCCCCTACAATGAGCAGTTCTTC. Translating it yields CASSRGRGPYNEQFF. The V call is TRBV6-1, the J call TRBJ2-1; the D gene is possibly TRBD1 (5 bases). V was cut by 6 bases and J by 2 bases, with 14 bases left in between. This CDR3 region has 15 residues. Germline CDR1 and CDR2: MNHNS and SASEGT.

This clonotype has a count of ten or more. This chain uses TRBV6-1 with TRBJ1-2; the D is unclear. Germline assignment: CDR1 MNHNS and CDR2 SASEGT. The V gene lost 4 bases and the J gene lost 2 bases, with 20 bases spanning the gap. The CDR3 is 17 amino acids. This chain's CDR3 is CASSGLGVVAQNYGYTF. The CDR3 DNA reads TGTGCCAGCAGTGGCCTGGGTGTAGTGGCACAGAACTATGGCTACACCTTC.

The sample holds many counts of this clonotype. The chain uses TRBV29-1 and TRBJ2-2, with 7 bases lining up with TRBD2. Germline loops: CDR1 SQVTM, CDR2 ANQGSEA. This CDR3 is 17 amino acids long. The V gene end was trimmed by 7 bases and the J gene end by 3 bases; junction bases not matched to a gene: 17. This CDR3 reads CSAQAGYGEGYTGELFF. CDR3 in DNA: TGCAGCGCCCAAGCAGGGTACGGGGAGGGCTACACCGGGGAGCTGTTTTTT.

By share, this clonotype counts as medium-sized. The chain employs TRBV11-3 and TRBJ2-1; D is unclear. Trimming shortened V by 2 bases and J by 9 bases, and 8 bases separated the two germline ends. The CDR3 is made up of 12 amino acids. The germline gives CDR1 SGHNT, CDR2 YENEEA. The CDR3 reads CASSLTEAEQFF. The CDR3 bases are TGTGCCAGCAGCTTAACAGAGGCTGAGCAGTTCTTC.

J is TRBJ1-1 and V is TRBV2; D perhaps matches TRBD1 (5 bases). The CDR3 runs to 15 residues. V was trimmed by 8 bases and J by 1 base, leaving 17 bases between them. Per germline, CDR1 SNHLY and CDR2 FYNNEI. The chain's CDR3 is CASGETGRQNTEAFF. The CDR3 bases are TGTGCCAGCGGCGAAACGGGACGACAGAACACTGAAGCTTTCTTT.

This chain links TRBV15 with TRBJ2-6; the D call may be TRBD1 or TRBD2 (5 bases each). Germline V gene sequence: CDR1 LNHNV, CDR2 YYDKDF (reference sequence). With 6 bases removed from V and 8 bases from J, the gap between germline ends came to 20 bases. The CDR3 extends over 16 amino acids. The CDR3 region is CATSQNRGSWSNVLTF. CDR3 sequence (DNA): TGTGCCACCAGTCAGAATCGGGGCTCTTGGTCCAACGTCCTGACTTTC. Full variable domain (missing parts from reference TRBV15 and TRBJ2-6): DAMVIQNPRYQVTQFGKPVTLSCSQTLNHNVMYWYQQKSSQAPKLLFHYYDKDFNNEADTPDNFQSRRPNTSFCFLDIRSPGLGDTAMYLCATSQNRGSWSNVLTFGAGSRLTVL.

In its sample, this clonotype was seen many times. Sequence at one end of the junction differs from germline and may be a read error. This CDR3 reads CASSKTSGTSYEQYF. The CDR3 nucleotides read TGTGCCAGCAGCAAGACTAGCGGGACCTCCTACGAGCAGTACTTC. The rearrangement joins TRBV5-1 to TRBJ2-7; 11 nucleotides match TRBD2. The germline V gene has CDR1 SGHRS and CDR2 YFSETQ. The CDR3 spans 15 residues.

This clonotype was found many times. V is TRBV19 and J is TRBJ1-5, with a possible D match to TRBD1 (5 bases). Germline V gene data show CDR1 as LNHDA and CDR2 as SQIVND (reference sequence). V was pared by 7 bases and J by 8 bases, with 15 bases between. CDR3 length: 13 amino acids. The CDR3 spells CASTRDRAEPQHF. The CDR3, as DNA: TGTGCCAGTACCCGGGACCGGGCGGAGCCCCAGCATTTT.

By share, this clonotype ranks as medium-sized. The chain has TRBV15 and TRBJ1-6, with D unclear. Germline V CDR1 and CDR2: LNHNV, YYDKDF (reference sequence). The CDR3 sequence is 16 residues long. Trimming cost V 0 bases and J 7 bases, with 13 bases left between them. The CDR3 loop reads CATSRDGHGVNSPLHF. The CDR3 bases are TGTGCCACCAGCAGAGATGGGCACGGAGTAAATTCACCCCTCCACTTT. Looking up the rest from reference TRBV15 and TRBJ1-6 gives the full variable domain: DAMVIQNPRYQVTQFGKPVTLSCSQTLNHNVMYWYQQKSSQAPKLLFHYYDKDFNNEADTPDNFQSRRPNTSFCFLDIRSPGLGDTAMYLCATSRDGHGVNSPLHFGNGTRLTVT.

In this sample, this clonotype turned up many times. The V gene is TRBV11-2, the J gene TRBJ1-4; D not certain. The CDR3 length is 13 residues. CDR1 is SGHAT, CDR2 FQNNGV, per germline. Trimming removed 0 bases from V and 7 bases from J, with 6 bases in between. In nucleotides, the CDR3 is TGTGCCAGCAGCTTAGATCCCAGTGAAAAACTGTTTTTT. Amino acids: CASSLDPSEKLFF.

This clonotype was seen ten or more times. This rearrangement joins TRBV7-2 to TRBJ1-1; D gene unclear. V lost 3 bases, J lost 1 base, and 9 bases lay in between. The CDR3 totals 14 residues. Per germline, CDR1 SGHTA and CDR2 FQGNSA. This chain's CDR3 is CASSLGVWNTEAFF. The CDR3 coding sequence is TGTGCCAGCAGCTTGGGTGTGTGGAACACTGAAGCTTTCTTT.

This clonotype was detected a few times. A far larger clone lies a single base away; this is likely a read error. The V and J genes are TRBV7-3 and TRBJ2-2; TRBD2 matches at 8 bases. The V and J ends lost 5 bases and 6 bases, in that order; junction bases with no gene match: 8. The CDR3 loop spans 15 amino acids. In germline, CDR1 is SGHTA, CDR2 FQGTGA. The DNA for the CDR3 is TGTGCCAGCAGCGTCAGCGGGAGTCGCGCCGGGGAGCTGTTTTTT. This translates into CASSVSGSRAGELFF.

This clonotype was detected many times. V and J are TRBV18 and TRBJ2-7; TRBD1 agrees at 7 bases. J was trimmed by 7 bases and V by 2 bases; bases with no gene match: 5. Germline loops: CDR1 KGHSH, CDR2 LQKENI. CDR3 size: 13 residues. The CDR3 DNA reads as TGTGCCAGCTCACCAGGACAGGCTGGGGAGCAGTACTTC. This gives the protein CASSPGQAGEQYF.

This clonotype was recorded many times. The CDR3 is CASSPQTSGSYEQYF. The CDR3 nucleotides read TGTGCCAGCAGTCCCCAGACTAGCGGCTCCTACGAGCAGTACTTC. The rearrangement joins TRBV28 to TRBJ2-7; TRBD2 aligns across 9 bases. From germline, CDR1 is MDHEN and CDR2 SYDVKM. V gave up 5 bases and J gave up 0 bases; unmatched junction bases: 5. The CDR3 contains 15 residues.